One and the same sample provided the 10 T cell receptor beta chains below, sequenced in a study of T cells after yellow fever vaccination. TCRdb reanalysed the 5' RACE reads using MiXCR and keeps one entry per CDR3 protein. The sample has around 100,000 distinct CDR3 sequences; roughly 8.4% are singletons. The sequencing used CD8+ T cells sorted from PBMCs, collected 45 days after the yellow fever booster vaccination. Receptors originate from a man aged 25 to 40 who received the YFV17D yellow fever vaccine.

This clonotype has at least ten counts. V and J are TRBV24-1 and TRBJ1-5; 8 bases are shared with TRBD1. Germline trimming cut 6 bases from V and 3 bases from J; bases unmatched to any gene: 6. CDR1 is KGHDR and CDR2 is SFDVKD in the germline V gene. This CDR3 is 15 amino acids long. The CDR3 DNA reads TGTGCCACCAGTCAGACAGGGGTCCCCAATCAGCCCCAGCATTTT. The encoded protein is CATSQTGVPNQPQHF.

Many counts were recorded for this clonotype. The rearrangement uses TRBV27 and TRBJ2-1; no clear D. V lost 5 bases and J 12 bases, leaving 17 bases between the germline ends. The CDR3 sequence is 13 residues long. Germline CDR1 reads MNHEY; CDR2 reads SMNVEV (reference sequence). CDR3 sequence reads: CASSPPSLLGQFF. The CDR3 DNA follows: TGTGCCAGCAGTCCCCCCAGTCTGCTTGGGCAGTTCTTC.

A few counts support this clonotype. The chain has TRBV4-2 and TRBJ2-7; the D gene is possibly TRBD1 (6 bases). The CDR3 is 16 residues long. The germline CDR1 and CDR2 sequences are LGHNA and YNFKEQ. Trimming removed 3 bases from V and 3 bases from J, with 18 bases in between. CDR3 amino acids: CASSQAHRDTFYEQYF. The CDR3 nucleotides are TGTGCCAGCAGCCAGGCCCACCGGGACACTTTCTACGAGCAGTACTTC.

This clonotype appeared many times. V and J are TRBV7-9 and TRBJ2-3; 8 positions match TRBD2. Germline V lookup: CDR1 SEHNR, CDR2 FQNEAQ (reference sequence). This CDR3 contains 16 residues. V lost 5 bases and J lost 6; bases outside the gene matches: 13. The CDR3 spells CASSATGREDYDTQYF. In DNA, the CDR3 is TGTGCCAGCAGCGCTACAGGGCGGGAGGATTACGATACGCAGTATTTT. Full variable domain (outside the CDR3, taken from reference TRBV7-9 and TRBJ2-3): DTGVSQNPRHKITKRGQNVTFRCDPISEHNRLYWYRQTLGQGPEFLTYFQNEAQLEKSRLLSDRFSAERPKGSFSTLEIQRTEQGDSAMYLCASSATGREDYDTQYFGPGTRLTVL.

This clonotype was seen a handful of times. DNA of the CDR3: TGTGCCAGCAGCTTGGGACTAGCGGGAGTTGGAGGGTCCGAGCAGTACTTC. Its protein is CASSLGLAGVGGSEQYF. The rearrangement uses TRBV7-9 and TRBJ2-7, with 14 bases that match TRBD2. J lost 6 bases, V lost 3 bases, and 10 bases had no gene match. Per germline, CDR1 SEHNR and CDR2 FQNEAQ (reference sequence). This CDR3 region has 17 residues. The full variable domain, its missing parts supplied by reference TRBV7-9 and TRBJ2-7, is DTGVSQNPRHKITKRGQNVTFRCDPISEHNRLYWYRQTLGQGPEFLTYFQNEAQLEKSRLLSDRFSAERPKGSFSTLEIQRTEQGDSAMYLCASSLGLAGVGGSEQYFGPGTRLTVT.

This clonotype has ten or more counts. This rearrangement joins TRBV6-5 to TRBJ2-3; no firm D call. Germline assignment: CDR1 MNHEY and CDR2 SVGAGI. This CDR3 comprises 14 residues. Trimming stripped 1 base from V and 2 bases from J, with 7 bases between. The DNA for the CDR3 is TGTGCCAGCAGTTACTTGAGCGACACAGATACGCAGTATTTT. Residues: CASSYLSDTDTQYF.

This clonotype was recorded many times. The chain couples TRBV27 to TRBJ1-2, with D maybe TRBD1 (5 bases). The germline V and J ends were trimmed by 6 bases and 10 bases, with 15 bases remaining between them. Germline lookup yields CDR1 MNHEY and CDR2 SMNVEV (reference sequence). The CDR3 sequence is 12 residues long. The CDR3 region has the DNA TGTGCCAGCAGACAACCGGGACGCATCTACACCTTC. Translation gives CASRQPGRIYTF.

This clonotype was picked up many times. J is TRBJ2-7 and V is TRBV4-2; 9 nucleotides agree with TRBD1. The CDR3 is made up of 15 amino acids. Germline CDR1 LGHNA, CDR2 YNFKEQ. J was trimmed by 7 bases and V by 0 bases; bases with no gene match: 7. This chain's CDR3 is CASSQEQGAPGEQYF. In DNA, the CDR3 is TGTGCCAGCAGCCAAGAACAGGGGGCACCGGGGGAGCAGTACTTC.

This clonotype was seen many times. The chain has TRBV27 and TRBJ2-1; 16 bases match TRBD2. There are 16 residues in the CDR3. CDR1 is MNHEY and CDR2 is SMNVEV in the germline V gene (reference sequence). With 5 bases clipped from V and 5 bases from J, the junction kept 3 bases outside the gene matches. The CDR3 region is CASSPGLAGGNNEQFF. The CDR3 bases are TGTGCCAGCAGTCCGGGACTAGCGGGAGGGAACAATGAGCAGTTCTTC.

The chain joins TRBV6-5 to TRBJ2-7, with 9 positions matching TRBD1. This CDR3 comprises 17 residues. With 3 bases clipped from V and 0 bases from J, the junction kept 9 bases outside the gene matches. Germline V gene sequence: CDR1 MNHEY, CDR2 SVGAGI. The CDR3 protein is CASSYRTGDLSSYEQYF. CDR3 DNA sequence: TGTGCCAGCAGTTATAGGACAGGGGATTTGAGCTCCTACGAGCAGTACTTC.